The rows below give T cell receptor beta chains drawn from one sample of a study of blood T cell repertoires in COVID-19. Sequencing was performed with immunoSEQ multiplex PCR; in TCRdb, only in-frame clones are kept and a portion is missing. The data contain 150,000 to 200,000 clones, under 90% of them singletons. Material: peripheral blood. These receptors originate from a woman aged 80 or over with acute or convalescent COVID-19. Both conserved end residues are part of each CDR3. D genes are given only for firm matches. Some rows have no size entry. The others give once, few or many, or a class for an expanded clone.

D	size	V	J	DNA	CDR3
TRBD1	once	TRBV28	TRBJ1-1	TGTGCCAGCAGTTTCACCGCAGGGGGCTTGAACACTGAAGCTTTCTTT	CASSFTAGGLNTEAFF
-	few	TRBV29-1	TRBJ2-7	TGCAGCGTTGATTCGGGTCAGTACGAGCAGTACTTC	CSVDSGQYEQYF
-	-	TRBV7-9	TRBJ2-6	TGTGCCAGCAGCTTCGCTCTCCCGGTTCCTGGGGCCAACGTCCTGACTTTC	CASSFALPVPGANVLTF
TRBD1	-	TRBV6-4	TRBJ1-4	TGTGCCAGCAGCCGGACAGGGGAACGAGGTGAAAAACTGTTTTTT	CASSRTGERGEKLFF
TRBD1	-	TRBV3-1/TRBV3-2	TRBJ1-1	TGTGCCAGCAGCCAACGGGACAGTAAGAACACTGAAGCTTTCTTT	CASSQRDSKNTEAFF
-	-	TRBV4-2	TRBJ1-2	TGTGCCAGCAGCCAGGTGACAGCTAACTATGGCTACACCTTC	CASSQVTANYGYTF
-	-	TRBV28	TRBJ2-7	TGTGCCAGCAGTTTAGGACAGTTTTACGAGCAGTACTTC	CASSLGQFYEQYF
-	-	TRBV28	TRBJ2-1	TGTGCCAGCAGGGAGACTGCTATTTCCTACAATGAGCAGTTCTTC	CASRETAISYNEQFF
TRBD2	-	TRBV28	TRBJ2-1	TGTGCCAGCAGTCCCCCGCTTGGCGGGAGCTCCTACAATGAGCAGTTCTTC	CASSPPLGGSSYNEQFF
TRBD1	-	TRBV4-2	TRBJ2-5	TGTGCCAGCAGCCACGGACAGGGGGCAGAGACCCAGTACTTC	CASSHGQGAETQYF
TRBD1	-	TRBV27	TRBJ2-7	TGTGCCAGCAGTTTACGACAGGGATCCTACGAGCAGTACTTC	CASSLRQGSYEQYF
-	once	TRBV14	TRBJ2-2	TGTGCCAGCAGCCAAGATACGAGCAGGGCCGGGGAGCTGTTTTTT	CASSQDTSRAGELFF
-	-	TRBV11-2	TRBJ1-1	TGTGCCAGCAGCTTAGTGAGGAGGAACACTGAAGCTTTCTTT	CASSLVRRNTEAFF
-	-	TRBV18	TRBJ2-2	TGTGCCAGCTCACCAGTCCCCTTTTCCCCCAACACCGGGGAGCTGTTTTTT	CASSPVPFSPNTGELFF
-	-	TRBV30	TRBJ2-3	TGTGCCTGGAGTGTATGGCTAGTCTTTACAGATACGCAGTATTTT	CAWSVWLVFTDTQYF
-	once	TRBV9	TRBJ2-7	TGTGCCAGCAGCGTAGAAGCGGGCCGAAACGAGCAGTACTTC	CASSVEAGRNEQYF
TRBD2	-	TRBV19	TRBJ2-1	TGTGCCAGAACCACTAGCGGGAGTTACAATGAGCAGTTCTTC	CARTTSGSYNEQFF
-	-	TRBV6-5	TRBJ1-2	TGTGCCAGCAGTTCTCCTTCGTCCGGCTACACCTTC	CASSSPSSGYTF
TRBD1	-	TRBV7-2	TRBJ1-6	TGTGCCAGCAGCTTTGGTCAGGGGGGTTCACCCCTCCACTTT	CASSFGQGGSPLHF